This T cell receptor beta chain was captured by sequencing in a study of cytotoxic CD8 clonotypes in ibrutinib-treated CLL (dated by TCRdb to the early 2020s). Describing the broader study: In this cohort, some 14 patients were treatment-naive and ten to twelve were relapsed/refractory, while approximately 18 had unmutated IGHV. Partial responses were observed in about 24 patients and complete responses in 2; after a median follow-up of 68 months, remission was maintained in about 15 patients and progression was observed in approximately 12. Response samples were taken after a median of roughly a year on treatment, ranging from about 6 to 40 months. Samples averaged approximately 250,000 productive templates and approximately 100,000 productive rearrangements. Longitudinal samples were obtainable from about 30% of the roughly 90 participants in the trial. Cryopreserved peripheral blood mononuclear cells were obtained before treatment, at response, and at either sustained remission or disease progression. Patients were still on ibrutinib when every remission and progressive disease sample was collected. Overall study outcomes, separate from this receptor: Lymph node repertoires were not examined, and the timing of sampling was not matched between patients in sustained remission and those whose disease progressed. Clonality increased at ibrutinib response, stayed stable in sustained remission, and fell back toward baseline at progression. Baseline clonality was found to be higher than that of age-matched healthy donors and was strongly correlated with circulating CD8+ T-cell counts. Public clonotypes were rare and either shrank or stayed stable during treatment, and the rise in clonality at ibrutinib response reflected expansion of private clonotypes.

For TCR beta library preparation, around 2 micrograms of genomic DNA were isolated from cryopreserved PBMCs. Longitudinal blood samples from CLL patients receiving ibrutinib monotherapy were subjected to high-throughput TCR beta sequencing. The patients took part in an open-label, single-center phase 2 trial of ibrutinib monotherapy. CDR1 is given as MDHEN and CDR2 as SYDVKM, both from the germline V gene. The CDR3 runs 13 amino acids, cysteine and phenylalanine included. Only the CDR3 DNA stays, 39 bases, in frame from base 1. Trimming removed 10 bases from V and 6 bases from J, leaving 18 bases between the germline ends. Note on this clone: Its antigen specificity is not known. It has no much larger one-base neighbor in the sample; base qualities were not kept.

A MiSeq instrument was used for deep resolution sequencing, which targeted depths ranging from 1 in 1 million up to 1 in 200,000 T cells, with coverage averaging 10x for each clonotype. The immunoSEQ hsTCRB Kit was used to generate the TCR beta libraries. Regarding the original processing steps: ImmunoSEQ Data Assistant and ImmunoSEQ Analyzer were used for data analysis, and V, D and J genes were assigned according to IMGT definitions. Clonality, which ranges from 0 to 1, was calculated as one minus the normalized Shannon entropy of productive rearrangement frequencies. Public clonotype analysis was restricted to overrepresented clonotypes comprising at least 0.05% of each patient's repertoire. Repertoires from more than ten age-matched healthy donors in immuneACCESS were used as clonality controls. In its TCRdb copy, this immuneACCESS table keeps in-frame sequences only and misses some clones. Where compared with another copy, unresolved V genes explain less than half of these, and the others have no known cause. D and trimming come from the DNA, and the V and J calls and clone size come from that table. The sample table shows over 140,000 clones, and 75% to 85% are seen once. Of the sample, roughly 7.2% is held by the ten largest clones.

This sequence uses TRBV28 and TRBJ1-1; confidence is insufficient to name the D gene. Sequences were derived from PBMCs, sampled after 36 months of ibrutinib treatment. This receptor was identified in a human donor with chronic lymphocytic leukemia. The DNA is TGTGCCACCCGGGTACGACCTAGTGCTGAAGCTTTCTTT. It codes for CATRVRPSAEAFF. The CDR3 plus the reference TRBV28 and TRBJ1-1 genes for the other parts give the full variable domain: DVKVTQSSRYLVKRTGEKVFLECVQDMDHENMFWYRQDPGLGLRLIYFSYDVKMKEKGDIPEGYSVSREKKERFSLILESASTNQTSMYLCATRVRPSAEAFFGQGTRLTVV.